This T cell receptor (beta chain) was captured in a study of regulatory T cells in long-lasting Graves disease. Arm-PCR of CDR3 regions with iRepertoire HTBI primers generated TCR beta libraries. Using its own MiXCR run on the multiplex PCR reads, TCRdb lists one record per CDR3 protein. The sample carries some 340,000 distinct CDR3 sequences, approximately 12% recorded once. For this clonotype: Antigen unknown.

Whole-study findings and limits: The persistent group shared roughly 2,700 public clonotypes, more than the approximately 1,000 shared by new patients.

Sample time point: newly diagnosed GD, antithyroid drugs for less than 3 months. There was RNA extracted from PBMCs, and the TCR library was made from it. The patients were enrolled through endocrinology in Xi'an, China. The CDR3 consists of 19 residues. V dropped 1 base and J dropped 0 bases, with 16 bases sitting between them. The same data also went into a second study, on T cells in Graves' hyperthyroidism and ophthalmopathy. From that paper: Separating ophthalmopathy from stable hyperthyroidism was achieved by a 13 V-J model.

The TCR sequence derives from a woman aged 18-29 years with Graves disease. The chain carries TRBV12-3 or TRBV12-4 and TRBJ1-6; D gene uncertain. The material was peripheral blood mononuclear cells (PBMCs), obtained at new diagnosis, from a patient treated with antithyroid drugs. The CDR3 DNA is TGTGCCAGCAGTTTAGTTTCGGGTTCGCGGAGCTCCTATAATTCACCCCTCCACTTT. Amino acid sequence: CASSLVSGSRSSYNSPLHF.